The clone carrying this TCR beta chain was seen many times. This entry belongs to a study of sequential checkpoint blockade in melanoma. Study at large: 75 to 95 pretreatment tumor DNA samples were TCRβ immunosequenced.

The data were produced by immunoSEQ multiplex PCR, yet TCRdb's version contains in-frame clones alone and is incomplete. The sample includes around 13,000 clones, around a quarter seen only once; the top ten take about 15%. Documented treatment: randomized to nivolumab then ipilimumab (arm A) or the reverse (arm B). The sample in question was tumor tissue (inferred from file names), obtained from a patient given nivolumab and ipilimumab in sequence. The clonotype originates from a human donor with melanoma.

CDR3 loop: CASSLRAGATGFSGYTF. The CDR3 DNA reads TGTGCCAGCAGCTTGAGGGCGGGGGCGACGGGTTTCTCTGGCTACACCTTC. The chain couples TRBV11-3 to TRBJ1-2; a weak D match, TRBD1 (6 bases). The CDR3 runs to 17 residues. Germline CDR1 reads SGHNT; CDR2 reads YENEEA. With 3 bases removed from V and 7 bases from J, the gap between germline ends came to 24 bases.